This T cell receptor (beta chain) was sequenced during a study of blood T cell repertoires in COVID-19. Study information: T cells, B-cell-depleted T cells, or PBMCs supplied cDNA or gDNA.

Per the study methods: Reference gene primer amplification in the assay estimated nucleated cell counts. Sequencing was performed with immunoSEQ multiplex PCR; in TCRdb, only in-frame clones are kept and a portion is missing. That table supplies the V and J calls and clone size; D and trimming were determined from the DNA. The sample holds roughly 100,000 clones, more than 75% seen once. The V gene's germline CDR1 is KGHSH and CDR2 LQKENI. The trim removed 8 bases at V and 2 bases at J, leaving 7 bases unmatched. CDR3 length: 14 residues. Material: peripheral blood. The rearrangement joins TRBV18 to TRBJ2-3, with 7 bases lining up with TRBD2. The TCR sequence derives from a human donor in a cohort sampled during active COVID-19. The CDR3 protein is CASVGGVSTDTQYF. CDR3 coding DNA: TGTGCCAGCGTTGGGGGGGTTTCCACAGATACGCAGTATTTT.